This T cell receptor beta chain was profiled in a study of blood T cell repertoires in COVID-19. Study-wide context: The cDNA or gDNA used as material had been derived from T cells, B-cell-depleted T cells, or PBMCs.

This table comes from immunoSEQ multiplex PCR, and its TCRdb copy is limited to in-frame clones, with some not included. The repertoire holds 400,000 or so clones, roughly 90% seen once, with 0.8% to 1% in the top ten. Trimming took 4 bases from V and 2 from J, leaving 15 bases between them. The CDR3 totals 16 residues. Germline V gene sequence: CDR1 SNHLY, CDR2 FYNNEI. Source material: peripheral blood. This clonotype was obtained from a man younger than 35 with COVID-19, enrolled during active disease. The rearrangement uses TRBV2 and TRBJ1-5; D is perhaps TRBD1 (5 bases). The CDR3 region has the DNA TGTGCCAGCAGTGTTTCGGACTCGGGGGGCAATCAGCCCCAGCATTTT. Its translation is CASSVSDSGGNQPQHF. Full variable domain (missing parts from reference TRBV2 and TRBJ1-5): EPEVTQTPSHQVTQMGQEVILRCVPISNHLYFYWYRQILGQKVEFLVSFYNNEISEKSEIFDDQFSVERPDGSNFTLKIRSTKLEDSAMYFCASSVSDSGGNQPQHFGDGTRLSIL.